This T cell receptor (beta chain) appears in the sequencing data of a study of resident and recirculating memory T cells in vitiligo. Findings and caveats of the study: No unique dominant TCR clone was found in vitiligo lesions.

Measured with immunoSEQ multiplex PCR; TCRdb has only the in-frame clones, and not every one. Of roughly 42,000 clones in the sample, around 90% were seen once. The CDR3 length is 16 residues. Germline assignment: CDR1 LNHDA and CDR2 SQIVND (reference sequence). V was pared by 6 bases and J by 8 bases, with 25 bases between. For this clone: No antigen is known for it.

Sequencing input: blood. The source of this sequence is a male donor with vitiligo. V is TRBV19 and J is TRBJ1-2; weak D call: TRBD1 (5 bases). This CDR3 reads CASRGGSDSLRGGYTF. The CDR3 DNA is TGTGCCAGTAGGGGAGGGTCCGACTCCTTAAGGGGAGGCTACACCTTC.